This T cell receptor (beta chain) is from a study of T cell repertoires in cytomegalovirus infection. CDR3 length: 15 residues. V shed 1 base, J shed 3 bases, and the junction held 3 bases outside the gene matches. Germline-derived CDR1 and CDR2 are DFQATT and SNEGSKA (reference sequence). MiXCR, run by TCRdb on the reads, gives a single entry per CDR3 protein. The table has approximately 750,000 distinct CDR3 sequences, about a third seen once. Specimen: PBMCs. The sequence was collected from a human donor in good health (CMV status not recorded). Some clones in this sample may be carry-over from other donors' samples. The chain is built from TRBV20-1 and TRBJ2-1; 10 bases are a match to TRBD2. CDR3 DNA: TGCAGTGCTAGAGGACTAGCGGGTGTCTACAATGAGCAGTTCTTC. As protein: CSARGLAGVYNEQFF.